This T cell receptor (beta chain) was captured by sequencing in a study of blood T cell repertoires in COVID-19. Study-wide context: T cells, B-cell-depleted T cells, or PBMCs supplied cDNA or gDNA.

The germline CDR1 and CDR2 sequences are SNHLY and FYNNEI. V gave up 4 bases and J gave up 6 bases, with 19 bases separating them. This CDR3 region has 16 residues. Profiled with immunoSEQ multiplex PCR; TCRdb holds only in-frame clones, not every one. The sample contains 300,000 to 400,000 clones, 80% to 90% of which appear only once. Sequencing was performed on PBMCs or T cells enriched from blood (not recorded which). The gene calls are TRBV2 and TRBJ1-5, with D unresolved. The TCR originated in a woman aged 35 to 49 with acute COVID-19. CDR3 protein: CASSASTAPGLQPQHF. The CDR3 DNA sequence: TGTGCCAGCAGTGCCTCAACAGCCCCTGGACTTCAGCCCCAGCATTTT.